The 5 T cell receptor beta chains below come from one sample, sequenced in a study of T-cell reconstitution after alpha-beta-depleted transplantation in children. Researchers prepared the TCRbeta library using unique molecular identifiers, the study reports. TCRdb re-derived calls from the PCR reads in MiXCR, one entry per CDR3 protein. The sample lists about 610,000 distinct CDR3 sequences, 8% to 11% occurring once. Sequenced material: PBMCs from the stem cell graft donor, taken from the stem cell graft. These receptors came from a human donor who donated a stem cell graft to a child with acute myeloid leukemia.

The table lists this clonotype with many counts. This chain uses TRBV5-1 with TRBJ1-1, with a weak D call TRBD1 (6 bases). Per germline, CDR1 SGHRS and CDR2 YFSETQ. V lost 3 bases and J lost 5, with 14 bases in between. The length of the CDR3 is 14 residues. The CDR3 nucleotides are TGCGCCAGCAGCTCCTTTGACGACAGGACTGAAGCTTTCTTT. Its protein product is CASSSFDDRTEAFF.

This chain links TRBV12-3 or TRBV12-4 with TRBJ1-2; D is ambiguous. Trimming shortened V by 11 bases and J by 1 base, and 11 bases separated the two germline ends. The CDR3 consists of 12 residues. CDR3 in DNA: TGTGCCCAACTGGCCAGTAACTATGGCTACACCTTC. Translating gives CAQLASNYGYTF.

This chain connects TRBV6-5 to TRBJ1-1, with D possibly TRBD1 on 5 matching bases. With 0 bases removed from V and 1 base from J, the gap between germline ends came to 12 bases. Germline CDR1 reads MNHEY; CDR2 reads SVGAGI. The CDR3 is 16 residues long. The CDR3 protein is CASSYSSAGRNTEAFF. The CDR3 nucleotides are TGTGCCAGCAGTTACTCTTCGGCAGGGAGGAACACTGAAGCTTTCTTT.

This clonotype was picked up many times. The chain is built from TRBV9 and TRBJ2-6, with no clear D. The germline CDR1 and CDR2 sequences are SGDLS and YYNGEE. Trimming removed 4 bases at V and 0 bases at J, with 20 bases between. This CDR3 comprises 19 residues. This CDR3 is CASSSVRLAEPSGANVLTF. CDR3 sequence (DNA): TGTGCCAGCAGCTCCGTTCGACTGGCTGAACCCTCTGGGGCCAACGTCCTGACTTTC. Together with reference TRBV9 and TRBJ2-6, the CDR3 gives the full variable domain: DSGVTQTPKHLITATGQRVTLRCSPRSGDLSVYWYQQSLDQGLQFLIQYYNGEERAKGNILERFSAQQFPDLHSELNLSSLELGDSALYFCASSSVRLAEPSGANVLTFGAGSRLTVL.

The chain links TRBV2 to TRBJ2-7; 8 nucleotides agree with TRBD2. CDR3 length: 15 amino acids. With 5 bases clipped from V and 4 bases from J, the junction kept 10 bases outside the gene matches. Germline-derived CDR1 and CDR2 are SNHLY and FYNNEI. CDR3 region: CASSTAGAPSYEQYF. The CDR3 DNA follows: TGTGCCAGCAGTACAGCGGGAGCGCCGTCATACGAGCAGTACTTC.